This T cell receptor beta chain was captured in a study of blood T cells in healthy people across ages. Whole-study findings and limits: Bulk PBMC profiling left naive and antigen-experienced comparisons inconclusive. TCR beta diversity correlated strongly with naive T cell percentage.

The people who gave samples were healthy Caucasians from Russia, aged about 6 to 95. This clonotype came up a few times. Its antigen remains unidentified. Germline assignment: CDR1 SGHTA and CDR2 FQGNSA. CDR3 length: 15 amino acids. The trim removed 4 bases at V and 8 bases at J, leaving 10 bases unmatched. A sample-barcoded 5' primer and a J-beta primer mix were used in a second PCR of about 6 to 11 cycles. From the 5' RACE reads, TCRdb called clonotypes with MiXCR, one entry per CDR3 protein. The sample includes roughly 800,000 distinct CDR3 sequences, 58% seen only once; the top ten take 20% to 25%.

V gene TRBV7-2 combines with J gene TRBJ2-4, with 8 bases identical to TRBD1. Source material: blood. The TCR sequence derives from a man between 25 and 39 years old in good health. The CDR3 DNA reads TGTGCCAGCAGCTCCTTGGCCGGGACAGGACACATTCAGTACTTC. It codes for CASSSLAGTGHIQYF. The full variable domain, in which reference TRBV7-2 and TRBJ2-4 provide the parts outside the CDR3, is GAGVSQSPSNKVTEKGKDVELRCDPISGHTALYWYRQSLGQGLEFLIYFQGNSAPDKSGLPSDRFSAERTGGSVSTLTIQRTQQEDSAVYLCASSSLAGTGHIQYFGAGTRLSVL.